The source of this TCR beta chain is a study of blood T cell repertoires in COVID-19. V was trimmed by 5 bases and J by 0 bases, leaving 8 bases between them. Germline V gene data show CDR1 as LGHNA and CDR2 as YSLEER. The CDR3 extends over 15 amino acids. Method: immunoSEQ multiplex PCR; TCRdb's copy keeps in-frame clones and lacks some. The data hold 85,000 to 100,000 clones, with about 90% observed a single time. The V call is TRBV4-3, the J call TRBJ1-6; possible D gene TRBD1, 6 bases. The receptor comes from a man aged 50 to 60 with COVID-19, enrolled during active disease. Input material: peripheral blood. The CDR3 reads CASSGQSSYNSPLHF. CDR3 DNA: TGCGCCAGCAGCGGACAGAGCTCCTATAATTCACCCCTCCACTTT.